The rows below give T cell receptor beta chains drawn from one sample of a study of blood T cell repertoires in COVID-19. The data were produced by immunoSEQ multiplex PCR, yet TCRdb's version contains in-frame clones alone and is incomplete. The repertoire includes nearly 250,000 clones, approximately 85% of them detected once, and about 8.2% sits in the top ten. Sequences were obtained from PBMCs or T cells enriched from blood (not recorded which). These receptors were collected from a woman aged 45-60 years with acute COVID-19. Each CDR3 is given without its conserved first and last residue.

cdr3_aa v_call
ASSLTGRTNYGYT TRBV5-4
ASSLGTGDNYGYT TRBV9
ASRREGPGNTIY TRBV5-4
AWSGGGQGASPLH TRBV30
ASSSPGFNTEAF TRBV7-6
AWGTGYSNQPQH TRBV30
ASSLTGEETQY TRBV11-3
ASSLASRQGAQTEAF TRBV7-2
ASNLRTALTEAF TRBV6-5
ASSLWAVNTEAF TRBV5-5
ASSSGTGNTDTQY TRBV7-2
ASSLAKGLAGLADTQY TRBV5-1
ASSQGTWPDTQY TRBV6-5